Shown below are 8 T cell receptor beta chains from a single sample sequenced in a study of cytomegalovirus exposure and HLA in healthy donors. The primer mix had 60 Vbeta and 13 Jbeta primers. Sequencing was performed with immunoSEQ multiplex PCR; in TCRdb, only in-frame clones are kept and a portion is missing. The repertoire consists of fewer than 250,000 clones, with around 81% occurring once and the leading ten covering about 10%. Sequenced input: PBMCs. The origin of the receptors is a woman in her forties or fifties in good health and CMV-seropositive.

This sequence joins TRBV5-8 and TRBJ1-4; 7 nucleotides agree with TRBD1. Trimming took 1 base from V and 7 from J; bases not matched to a gene: 16. The CDR3 extends over 18 amino acids. Germline V gives CDR1 SGHTS, CDR2 YDEGEE. The CDR3 sequence is CASSLMVGETGTGEKLFF. CDR3 nucleotide sequence: TGTGCCAGCAGCTTGATGGTTGGAGAGACAGGGACGGGTGAAAAACTGTTTTTT.

The chain employs TRBV13 and TRBJ2-1; possibly TRBD1 for D (5 bases). The CDR3 contains 17 residues. V was trimmed by 2 bases and J by 3 bases, leaving 17 bases between them. CDR1 is PRHDT, CDR2 FYEKMQ, per germline (reference sequence). The CDR3 spells CASSLPTTAGYYNEQFF. The CDR3 DNA follows: TGTGCCAGCAGCTTACCGACGACAGCAGGATACTACAATGAGCAGTTCTTC. The entire variable domain, with the rest obtained from reference TRBV13 and TRBJ2-1, is as follows: AAGVIQSPRHLIKEKRETATLKCYPIPRHDTVYWYQQGPGQDPQFLISFYEKMQSDKGSIPDRFSAQQFSDYHSELNMSSLELGDSALYFCASSLPTTAGYYNEQFFGPGTRLTVL.

The table lists this clone with a few counts. The chain uses TRBV7-2 and TRBJ1-6; 8 bases fit TRBD1. The V segment lost 6 bases and the J segment 4 bases; nucleotides outside the gene matches: 2. The CDR3 contains 14 residues. CDR1 and CDR2 from the germline V gene are SGHTA and FQGNSA. CDR3 in amino acids: CASRGTGYNSPLHF. CDR3 coding DNA: TGTGCCAGCAGGGGGACAGGTTATAATTCACCCCTCCACTTT.

The V call is TRBV6-5, the J call TRBJ1-5; D ambiguous. In germline, CDR1 is MNHEY, CDR2 SVGAGI. Trimming took off 6 bases at V and 4 bases at J, with 10 bases between the two ends. CDR3 length: 13 amino acids. DNA for the CDR3: TGTGCCAGCAGCAAGACTCCGAATCAGCCCCAGCATTTT. Residues: CASSKTPNQPQHF.

This rearrangement joins TRBV4-1 to TRBJ1-1; TRBD1 matches 10 bases. The V segment lost 4 bases and the J segment 5 bases; nucleotides outside the gene matches: 19. In germline, CDR1 is MGHRA, CDR2 YSYEKL. The CDR3 totals 19 residues. The chain's CDR3 is CASSPYRVKTRDRGTEAFF. For the CDR3, the DNA is TGCGCCAGCAGCCCCTACCGCGTGAAGACCCGGGACAGGGGAACTGAAGCTTTCTTT.

The V call is TRBV28, the J call TRBJ1-5; 10 bases map to TRBD1. There are 17 residues in the CDR3. With V trimmed by 5 bases and J by 0 bases, 7 bases remained unmatched. Germline V lookup: CDR1 MDHEN, CDR2 SYDVKM. The CDR3 sequence: CASSPRGQGHSNQPQHF. Here the CDR3 DNA reads TGTGCCAGCAGTCCAAGGGGACAGGGGCATAGCAATCAGCCCCAGCATTTT.

This chain uses TRBV7-8 with TRBJ1-1; D gene uncertain. The CDR3 has 13 residues. V was trimmed by 3 bases and J by 1 base, leaving 6 bases between them. Germline V gives CDR1 SGHVS, CDR2 FQNEAQ. CDR3 protein: CASSFRRNTEAFF. The CDR3 DNA sequence: TGTGCCAGCAGCTTCCGGAGGAACACTGAAGCTTTCTTT.

The chain carries TRBV10-1 and TRBJ1-1, with D perhaps TRBD1 (6 bases). Germline CDR1 is WNHNN and CDR2 is SYGVQD (reference sequence). CDR3 length: 13 residues. V dropped 7 bases and J dropped 4 bases, with 13 bases sitting between them. CDR3 region: CASMGAGLTEAFF. In DNA form, the CDR3 reads TGCGCCAGCATGGGGGCGGGCCTCACTGAAGCTTTCTTT.